This TCR beta chain was recorded in a study of beta chain features in type 1 diabetes. Study details: The patients were much like the healthy donors in age, gender and cell yields.

Study-level points and caveats: Naive, central memory and regulatory TCRB repertoires appeared more similar among patients than healthy donors.

With respect to this clone: The target antigen is unknown.

As every portion of the isolated RNA was reverse transcribed, the sequencing read expressed TCRB transcripts. Repertoires were generated with immunoSEQ multiplex PCR, while TCRdb's copy carries only in-frame clones and drops some. The repertoire holds about 410,000 clones, with approximately 13% as singletons. CD45RO/CCR7/CD25/CD127/CD95/CD27 staining was used to isolate CD4+ naive, central memory, regulatory and stem cell-like memory cells by sorting. V gave up 2 bases and J gave up 15 bases, with 20 bases separating them. Germline values: CDR1 MNHNS, CDR2 SASEGT. The CDR3 totals 14 residues. Sequencing was done on a sample of naive CD4+ T cells from blood. The rearrangement joins TRBV6-1 to TRBJ2-1, with unresolved D. The sequence derives from a man younger than 40 in good health. The CDR3 loop is CASSEQARSLHLFF. The CDR3, as DNA: TGTGCCAGCAGTGAACAGGCCCGATCCCTGCATTTGTTCTTC.